This TCR beta chain originates from a study of CD8 T cells in ankylosing spondylitis. General observations from the study: Disease-associated clones were CD8+ and fairly uncommon in peripheral blood. Reported data indicate significant enrichment of disease-linked clones within matched ankylosing spondylitis synovial fluid. What appeared characteristic of ankylosing spondylitis blood was a TCR beta motif of seven to nine highly homologous variants. Earlier authors reported some of these motif variants in reactive arthritis synovial fluid and blood.

This clonotype was recorded many times. Its target is unknown. Germline CDR1 KGHDR, CDR2 SFDVKD. Trimming left V 7 bases short and J 1 base short, with 9 bases between. The CDR3 loop spans 13 amino acids. Quantitative molecular-barcoded 5'-RACE generated the TCR beta libraries. TCRdb reprocessed the 5' RACE reads with MiXCR, giving one entry per CDR3 protein. The sample includes roughly 490,000 distinct CDR3 sequences, roughly 5% of them seen just once. The genes are TRBV24-1 and TRBJ1-1; D gene ambiguous. The specimen was blood, either unsorted or a sorted T cell fraction (not recorded which). This clonotype was obtained from a male donor with ankylosing spondylitis. The CDR3 here is CATSRTSNTEAFF. CDR3 DNA: TGTGCCACCAGCCGAACATCGAACACTGAAGCTTTCTTT.